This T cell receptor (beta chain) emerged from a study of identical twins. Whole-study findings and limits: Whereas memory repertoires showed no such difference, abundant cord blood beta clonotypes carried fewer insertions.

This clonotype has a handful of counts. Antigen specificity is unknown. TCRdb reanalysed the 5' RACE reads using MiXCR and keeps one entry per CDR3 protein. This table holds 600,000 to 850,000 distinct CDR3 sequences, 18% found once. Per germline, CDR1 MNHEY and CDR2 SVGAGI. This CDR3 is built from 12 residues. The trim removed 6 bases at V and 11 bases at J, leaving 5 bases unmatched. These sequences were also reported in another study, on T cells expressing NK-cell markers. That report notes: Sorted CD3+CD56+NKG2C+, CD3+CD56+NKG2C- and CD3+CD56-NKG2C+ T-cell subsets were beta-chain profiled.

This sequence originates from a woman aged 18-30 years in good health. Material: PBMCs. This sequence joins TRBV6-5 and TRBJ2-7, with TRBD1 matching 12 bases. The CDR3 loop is CASRPGQGAEYF. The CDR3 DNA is TGTGCCAGCAGACCGGGACAGGGGGCTGAGTACTTC.